This T cell receptor beta chain was documented in a study of shared clonotypes between healthy human individuals. Germline lookup yields CDR1 GTSNPN and CDR2 SVGIG (reference sequence). This CDR3 is 14 amino acids long. Trimming cost V 3 bases and J 2 bases, with 12 bases left between them. The method was immunoSEQ multiplex PCR; TCRdb's version includes in-frame clones alone and lacks a portion of them. The sample lists about 1.1 million clones, about 72% occurring once. This sequence was found in a young man in good health. Some clones in this sample may be carry-over from other donors' samples. The J gene is TRBJ2-3, the V gene TRBV30; possibly TRBD2 for D (6 bases). Sequences were obtained from memory CD4+ T cells from PBMCs. Described subset: CD45RA-negative fraction. The CDR3 loop is CAWRPGLPTDTQYF. The CDR3 nucleotides are TGTGCCTGGAGGCCGGGACTCCCCACAGATACGCAGTATTTT.